This T cell receptor beta chain was sequenced in a study of CD8+ T cells in alopecia areata. Study information: Patients received oral tofacitinib, 5 to 10 mg twice daily, for moderate-to-severe alopecia areata. Study outcomes and limitations: Alphabeta T cells residing in normal skin are also sequenced in scalp samples.

On this clone: Its antigen remains unidentified.

Peripheral blood, together with lesional scalp punch biopsies, was collected from alopecia areata patients. CDR1 SGHDT and CDR2 YYEEEE come from the germline V gene. Losses at the gene ends were 3 bases for V and 2 bases for J; bases not matched to a gene: 9. The CDR3 length is 17 residues. Sequencing relied on a cDNA template that was reverse transcribed from extracted RNA. Assay: immunoSEQ multiplex PCR; the TCRdb copy retains only in-frame clones and omits some. This repertoire shows over 150,000 clones, roughly 60% found once; its top ten account for 1.7%. The sequenced sample was CD4+ T cells sorted from blood, obtained at week 0. V is TRBV5-6 and J is TRBJ2-3; 10 bases are a match to TRBD2. The sequence was collected from a human donor with alopecia areata. CDR3 amino acids: CASSYSGTSDLTDTQYF. For the CDR3, the DNA is TGTGCCAGCAGCTACTCGGGGACTAGCGATCTCACAGATACGCAGTATTTT.